Reported below is one T cell receptor beta chain. The method was immunoSEQ multiplex PCR; TCRdb's version includes in-frame clones alone and lacks a portion of them. The sample has roughly 500,000 clones, approximately 85% seen once. This specimen belongs to a study of blood T cell repertoires in COVID-19. Germline V CDR1 and CDR2: SNHLY, FYNNEI. The V and J ends lost 3 bases and 6 bases respectively, with 11 bases between them. The length of the CDR3 is 13 residues. Sequenced material: peripheral blood. This receptor was obtained from a human donor in a cohort sampled during active COVID-19. V usage is TRBV2 and J usage is TRBJ1-2; no reliable D call. In nucleotides, the CDR3 is TGTGCCAGCAGTGATCCGGGAGGGAATGGCTACACCTTC. Protein: CASSDPGGNGYTF.